The rows below give T cell receptor beta chains drawn from one sample of a study of T cell changes during pregnancy in multiple sclerosis. Profiled with immunoSEQ multiplex PCR; TCRdb holds only in-frame clones, not every one. The sample yields around 45,000 clones, 91% seen once. The specimen comprised CD4+ T cells from peripheral blood mononuclear cells, sampled before pregnancy. Source of these receptors: a female donor with multiple sclerosis, enrolled in a pregnancy study. The CDR3 runs from the conserved cysteine through the conserved F or W. Fields, in order: D gene, V gene, clone size, J gene, CDR3 DNA, CDR3 protein. The D gene is left open where the match is weak. The size of a clone is reported for some rows only, either as once, few or many, or as a class for expanded clones.

d_gene: TRBD1
v_gene: TRBV9
abundance: .
j_gene: TRBJ1-4
CDR3nt: TGTGCCAGCAGCGTAGGGGACAGGGGAACCCATAAACTGTTTTTT
CDR3aa: CASSVGDRGTHKLFF

d_gene: .
v_gene: TRBV9
abundance: .
j_gene: TRBJ2-3
CDR3nt: TGTGCCAGCAGCGTAGGCCCTAGGGGGAGCACAGATACGCAGTATTTT
CDR3aa: CASSVGPRGSTDTQYF

d_gene: TRBD1
v_gene: TRBV2
abundance: .
j_gene: TRBJ1-2
CDR3nt: TGTGCCAGACGGGACAGCCTTAACTATGGCTACACCTTC
CDR3aa: CARRDSLNYGYTF

d_gene: TRBD1
v_gene: TRBV6-4
abundance: .
j_gene: TRBJ2-4
CDR3nt: TGTGCCAGCAGAGGGTCAGGGGGCGGAAACATTCAGTACTTC
CDR3aa: CASRGSGGGNIQYF

d_gene: .
v_gene: TRBV19
abundance: .
j_gene: TRBJ1-1
CDR3nt: TGTGCCAGTACGCTTTCAGCAGGAACCGAAGCTTTCTTT
CDR3aa: CASTLSAGTEAFF

d_gene: .
v_gene: TRBV30
abundance: .
j_gene: TRBJ1-5
CDR3nt: TGTGCCTGGAGTGTAGCGGGGGCTAGTCAGCCCCAGCATTTT
CDR3aa: CAWSVAGASQPQHF

d_gene: TRBD1
v_gene: TRBV30
abundance: .
j_gene: TRBJ1-1
CDR3nt: TGTGCCTGGAGTGGAGGAGGGGGCTACACTGAAGCTTTCTTT
CDR3aa: CAWSGGGGYTEAFF

d_gene: .
v_gene: TRBV29-1
abundance: .
j_gene: TRBJ2-7
CDR3nt: TGCAGCGTTCGTAACCAGGGGTTCTACGAGCAGTACTTC
CDR3aa: CSVRNQGFYEQYF

d_gene: .
v_gene: TRBV10-3
abundance: .
j_gene: TRBJ1-2
CDR3nt: TGTGCCATCAGTGAGTCTAGGGGAAACTATGGCTACACCTTC
CDR3aa: CAISESRGNYGYTF

d_gene: .
v_gene: TRBV4-3
abundance: .
j_gene: TRBJ1-2
CDR3nt: TGCGCCAGCAGCCAAGGGCTTCAGGGAAACTATGGCTACACCTTC
CDR3aa: CASSQGLQGNYGYTF

d_gene: .
v_gene: TRBV6-5
abundance: few
j_gene: TRBJ1-2
CDR3nt: TGTGCCACTCATTTTGAGCGTAACTATGGCTACACCTTC
CDR3aa: CATHFERNYGYTF

d_gene: .
v_gene: TRBV5-4
abundance: .
j_gene: TRBJ1-1
CDR3nt: TGTGCCAGCAGCTGGGGCAGGGCGGACACTGAAGCTTTCTTT
CDR3aa: CASSWGRADTEAFF

d_gene: TRBD2
v_gene: TRBV7-2
abundance: .
j_gene: TRBJ2-7
CDR3nt: TGTGCCAGCAGCCCCCGCGCGGGAGACTACGAGCAGTACTTC
CDR3aa: CASSPRAGDYEQYF

d_gene: .
v_gene: TRBV30
abundance: .
j_gene: TRBJ1-2
CDR3nt: TGTGCCTGGTCGGAAGGCGGTTTCTATGGCTACACCTTC
CDR3aa: CAWSEGGFYGYTF

d_gene: .
v_gene: TRBV18
abundance: .
j_gene: TRBJ2-7
CDR3nt: TGTGCCAGCGAGGGAGGAGCCAACTCCTACGAGCAGTACTTC
CDR3aa: CASEGGANSYEQYF

d_gene: TRBD2
v_gene: TRBV11-3
abundance: .
j_gene: TRBJ2-1
CDR3nt: TGTGCCAGCAGCCCCCACACTAGCGGGGGTAATGAGCAGTTCTTC
CDR3aa: CASSPHTSGGNEQFF

d_gene: .
v_gene: TRBV5-5
abundance: .
j_gene: TRBJ1-2
CDR3nt: TGTGCCAGCAGCTCGTCAGGGAACTATGGCTACACCTTC
CDR3aa: CASSSSGNYGYTF

d_gene: TRBD1
v_gene: TRBV13
abundance: .
j_gene: TRBJ1-1
CDR3nt: TGTGCCAGCAGCTCAGTCCGGGACAGGGACATGAACACTGAAGCTTTCTTT
CDR3aa: CASSSVRDRDMNTEAFF

d_gene: .
v_gene: TRBV27
abundance: .
j_gene: TRBJ1-1
CDR3nt: TGTGCCAGCAGTTGGAGCTCCCGAGGAAACACTGAAGCTTTCTTT
CDR3aa: CASSWSSRGNTEAFF

d_gene: TRBD1
v_gene: TRBV5-1
abundance: .
j_gene: TRBJ1-4
CDR3nt: TGCGCCAGCAGCTTGGGAGGGGGCGATGAAAAACTGTTTTTT
CDR3aa: CASSLGGGDEKLFF

d_gene: .
v_gene: TRBV18
abundance: .
j_gene: TRBJ1-1
CDR3nt: TGTGCCAGCTCACGACAGTTGAACACTGAAGCTTTCTTT
CDR3aa: CASSRQLNTEAFF

d_gene: .
v_gene: TRBV27
abundance: .
j_gene: TRBJ2-2
CDR3nt: TGTGCCAGCAGTGGACTTCTAAACACCGGGGAGCTGTTTTTT
CDR3aa: CASSGLLNTGELFF

d_gene: TRBD1
v_gene: TRBV10-3
abundance: .
j_gene: TRBJ1-4
CDR3nt: TGTGCCATCAGTCCCCGGTTAGACAGGGGGTTATTGTTTTTT
CDR3aa: CAISPRLDRGLLFF

d_gene: .
v_gene: TRBV5-6
abundance: .
j_gene: TRBJ2-5
CDR3nt: TGTGCCAGCAGTCGGATCACTAGCAAACAAGAGACCCAGTACTTC
CDR3aa: CASSRITSKQETQYF

d_gene: .
v_gene: TRBV19
abundance: .
j_gene: TRBJ1-5
CDR3nt: TGTGCCAGTAGTATGACCAGGCTCCTTAGCAATCAGCCCCAGCATTTT
CDR3aa: CASSMTRLLSNQPQHF

d_gene: TRBD1
v_gene: TRBV6-5
abundance: .
j_gene: TRBJ1-2
CDR3nt: TGTGCCAGCAGTCGACAGGGGGCCGGCTACACCTTC
CDR3aa: CASSRQGAGYTF

d_gene: TRBD1
v_gene: TRBV19
abundance: .
j_gene: TRBJ1-1
CDR3nt: TGTGCCAGTAGTCCACGACAGGGGGCGAACCTCATGAACACTGAAGCTTTCTTT
CDR3aa: CASSPRQGANLMNTEAFF

d_gene: TRBD1
v_gene: TRBV6-1
abundance: .
j_gene: TRBJ1-5
CDR3nt: TGTGCCAGCAGTGTGGGACAGTCCCTTAGAGCCCAGCATTTT
CDR3aa: CASSVGQSLRAQHF

d_gene: .
v_gene: TRBV2
abundance: .
j_gene: TRBJ2-2
CDR3nt: TGTGCCACCAAGAACACCGGGGAGCTGTTTTTT
CDR3aa: CATKNTGELFF

d_gene: TRBD1
v_gene: TRBV5-6
abundance: .
j_gene: TRBJ1-4
CDR3nt: TGTGCCAGCAGCCCCCGGGACAGGGTTAATGAAAAACTGTTTTTT
CDR3aa: CASSPRDRVNEKLFF

d_gene: TRBD2
v_gene: TRBV30
abundance: .
j_gene: TRBJ2-3
CDR3nt: TGTGCCTGGAGTAGAGGACTAGCGGGGACAGATACGCAGTATTTT
CDR3aa: CAWSRGLAGTDTQYF

d_gene: .
v_gene: TRBV18
abundance: .
j_gene: TRBJ2-7
CDR3nt: TGTGCCAGCTCACCATCCAGGGACGAGCAGTACTTC
CDR3aa: CASSPSRDEQYF

d_gene: TRBD2
v_gene: TRBV5-4
abundance: .
j_gene: TRBJ2-5
CDR3nt: TGTGCCAGCAGGAAGGCGGGGGGACCGCAAGAGACCCAGTACTTC
CDR3aa: CASRKAGGPQETQYF

d_gene: TRBD1
v_gene: TRBV5-4
abundance: .
j_gene: TRBJ1-2
CDR3nt: TGTGCCAGCAGCTTGGGGCCGGGACAGGGTTTATTCGGCTACACCTTC
CDR3aa: CASSLGPGQGLFGYTF

d_gene: .
v_gene: TRBV7-9
abundance: once
j_gene: TRBJ1-1
CDR3nt: TGTGCCAGCAGCTCCCGGGACTCCCTCGGGGCTTTCTTT
CDR3aa: CASSSRDSLGAFF

d_gene: .
v_gene: TRBV7-8
abundance: .
j_gene: TRBJ2-1
CDR3nt: TGTGCCAGCAGCTTAGACGCGAATGAGCAGTTCTTC
CDR3aa: CASSLDANEQFF

d_gene: .
v_gene: TRBV4-3
abundance: once
j_gene: TRBJ1-4
CDR3nt: TGCGCCAGCAGCCAAGAAGTACGGCAGGGAGGGTCCGGGTCTAAACTGTTTTTT
CDR3aa: CASSQEVRQGGSGSKLFF

d_gene: .
v_gene: TRBV7-9
abundance: .
j_gene: TRBJ1-1
CDR3nt: TGTGCCAGCAGCTTAGTTTCGGTAACTGAAGCTTTCTTT
CDR3aa: CASSLVSVTEAFF

d_gene: .
v_gene: TRBV11-2
abundance: .
j_gene: TRBJ1-6
CDR3nt: TGTGCCAGCAGCCCAGGGGTTGCTTCACCCCTCCACTTT
CDR3aa: CASSPGVASPLHF

d_gene: TRBD1
v_gene: TRBV5-1
abundance: .
j_gene: TRBJ1-4
CDR3nt: TGCGCCAGCAGGGGGACAGAAACTAATGAAAAACTGTTTTTT
CDR3aa: CASRGTETNEKLFF

d_gene: TRBD2
v_gene: TRBV7-3
abundance: .
j_gene: TRBJ2-1
CDR3nt: TGTGCCAGCAGCTTCTTGCGGGGGGATGAGCAGTTCTTC
CDR3aa: CASSFLRGDEQFF

d_gene: .
v_gene: TRBV15
abundance: .
j_gene: TRBJ1-5
CDR3nt: TGTGCCACCAGCAGGGGGCCCGGACAACGCAATCAGCCCCAGCATTTT
CDR3aa: CATSRGPGQRNQPQHF

d_gene: .
v_gene: TRBV7-2
abundance: .
j_gene: TRBJ2-1
CDR3nt: TGTGCCAGCAGCTTATCCAGGAATGAGCAGTTCTTC
CDR3aa: CASSLSRNEQFF

d_gene: TRBD1
v_gene: TRBV14
abundance: .
j_gene: TRBJ2-1
CDR3nt: TGTGCCAGCAGCCGACAGACAGGGGCCACGTGGAATGAGCAGTTCTTC
CDR3aa: CASSRQTGATWNEQFF

d_gene: .
v_gene: TRBV6-5
abundance: .
j_gene: TRBJ2-7
CDR3nt: TGTGCCAGCAGCCCCCCGTCAGGGGCCTCCTACGAGCAGTACTTC
CDR3aa: CASSPPSGASYEQYF